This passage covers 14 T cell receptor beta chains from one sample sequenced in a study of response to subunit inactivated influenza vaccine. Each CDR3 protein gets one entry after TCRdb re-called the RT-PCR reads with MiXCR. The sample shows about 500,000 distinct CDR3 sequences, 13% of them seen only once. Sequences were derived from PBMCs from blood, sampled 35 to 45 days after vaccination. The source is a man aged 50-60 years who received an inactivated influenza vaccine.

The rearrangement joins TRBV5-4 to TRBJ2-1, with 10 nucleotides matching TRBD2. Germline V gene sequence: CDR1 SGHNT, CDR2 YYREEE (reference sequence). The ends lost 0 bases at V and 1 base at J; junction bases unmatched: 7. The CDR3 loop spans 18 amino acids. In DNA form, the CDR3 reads TGTGCCAGCAGCTTGGCCTACGAGACTAGCGGGTCCTACAATGAGCAGTTCTTC. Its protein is CASSLAYETSGSYNEQFF.

The CDR3 nucleotides read TGTGCCACCAGTGATTTGCGCGGGACAGGGGGAACTTACTCCTACAATGAGCAGTTCTTC. This sequence encodes CATSDLRGTGGTYSYNEQFF. The V and J genes are TRBV24-1 and TRBJ2-1, with TRBD1 matching 11 bases. The germline CDR1 and CDR2 sequences are KGHDR and SFDVKD. CDR3 length: 20 residues. Losses at the gene ends were 0 bases for V and 0 bases for J; bases not matched to a gene: 9.

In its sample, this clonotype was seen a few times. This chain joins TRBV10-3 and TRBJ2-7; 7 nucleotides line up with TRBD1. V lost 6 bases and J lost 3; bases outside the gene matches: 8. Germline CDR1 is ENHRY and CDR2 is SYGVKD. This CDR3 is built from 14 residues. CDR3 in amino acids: CAISSGTEFYEQYF. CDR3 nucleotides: TGTGCCATCAGCTCCGGGACAGAATTCTACGAGCAGTACTTC.

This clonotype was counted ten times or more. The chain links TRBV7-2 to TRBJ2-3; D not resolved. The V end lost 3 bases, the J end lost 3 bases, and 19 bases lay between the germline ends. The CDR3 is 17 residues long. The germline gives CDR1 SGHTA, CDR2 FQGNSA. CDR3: CASSLYGPLNITDTQYF. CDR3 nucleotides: TGTGCCAGCAGCTTGTATGGACCTTTGAATATAACAGATACGCAGTATTTT.

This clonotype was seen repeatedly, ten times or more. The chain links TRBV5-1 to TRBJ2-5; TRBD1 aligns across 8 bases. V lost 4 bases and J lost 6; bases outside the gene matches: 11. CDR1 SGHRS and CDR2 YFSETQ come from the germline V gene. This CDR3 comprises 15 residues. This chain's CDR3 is CASSADRVVRKTQYF. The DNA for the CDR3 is TGCGCCAGCAGCGCGGACAGGGTGGTACGAAAGACCCAGTACTTC.

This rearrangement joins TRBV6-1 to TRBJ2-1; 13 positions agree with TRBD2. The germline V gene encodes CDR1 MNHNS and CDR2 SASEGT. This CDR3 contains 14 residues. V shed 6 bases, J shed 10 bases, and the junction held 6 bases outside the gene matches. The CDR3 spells CASSPALAGGEQFF. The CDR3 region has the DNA TGTGCCAGCAGCCCCGCACTAGCGGGAGGGGAGCAGTTCTTC.

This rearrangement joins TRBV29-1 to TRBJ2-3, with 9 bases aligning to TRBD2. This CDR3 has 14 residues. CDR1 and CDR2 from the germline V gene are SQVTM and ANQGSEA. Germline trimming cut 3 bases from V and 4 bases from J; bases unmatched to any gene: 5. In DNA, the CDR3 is TGCAGCGTTGATGAGCGGGAGGTCTCAGATACGCAGTATTTT. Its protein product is CSVDEREVSDTQYF.

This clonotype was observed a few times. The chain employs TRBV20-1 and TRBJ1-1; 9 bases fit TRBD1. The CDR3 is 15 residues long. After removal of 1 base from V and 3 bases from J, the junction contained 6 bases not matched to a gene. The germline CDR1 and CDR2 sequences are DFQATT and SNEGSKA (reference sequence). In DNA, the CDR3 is TGCAGTGCTAGAGTCATGACAGGGGGTTACACTGAAGCTTTCTTT. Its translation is CSARVMTGGYTEAFF.

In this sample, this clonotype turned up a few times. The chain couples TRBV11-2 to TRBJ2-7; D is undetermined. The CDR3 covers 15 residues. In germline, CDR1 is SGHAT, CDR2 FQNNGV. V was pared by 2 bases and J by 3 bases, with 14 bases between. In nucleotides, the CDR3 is TGTGCCAGCAGCTTATCTTACGGTATCGACTACGAGCAGTACTTC. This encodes CASSLSYGIDYEQYF. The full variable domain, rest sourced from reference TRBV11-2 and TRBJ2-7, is EAGVAQSPRYKIIEKRQSVAFWCNPISGHATLYWYQQILGQGPKLLIQFQNNGVVDDSQLPKDRFSAERLKGVDSTLKIQPAKLEDSAVYLCASSLSYGIDYEQYFGPGTRLTVT.

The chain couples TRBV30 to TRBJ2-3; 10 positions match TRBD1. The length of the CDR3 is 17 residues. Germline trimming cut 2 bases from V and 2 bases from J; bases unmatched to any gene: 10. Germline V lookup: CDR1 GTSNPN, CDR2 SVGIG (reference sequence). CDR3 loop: CAWSNKYGQGDTDTQYF. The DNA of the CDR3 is TGTGCCTGGAGTAACAAATATGGACAGGGGGACACAGATACGCAGTATTTT.

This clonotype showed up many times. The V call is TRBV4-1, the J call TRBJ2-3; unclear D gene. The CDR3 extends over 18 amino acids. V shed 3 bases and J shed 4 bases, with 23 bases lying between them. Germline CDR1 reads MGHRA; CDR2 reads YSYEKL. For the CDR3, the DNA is TGCGCCAGCAGCCACACCTTTCCCAAGCAGAAGGGTTCAGATACGCAGTATTTT. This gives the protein CASSHTFPKQKGSDTQYF.

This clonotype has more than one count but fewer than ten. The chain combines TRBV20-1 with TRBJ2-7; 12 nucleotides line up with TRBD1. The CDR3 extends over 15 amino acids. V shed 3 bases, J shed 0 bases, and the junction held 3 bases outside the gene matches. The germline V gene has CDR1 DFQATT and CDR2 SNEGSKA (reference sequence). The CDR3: CSASGDRGPSYEQYF. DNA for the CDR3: TGCAGTGCTAGTGGGGACAGGGGGCCCTCCTACGAGCAGTACTTC.

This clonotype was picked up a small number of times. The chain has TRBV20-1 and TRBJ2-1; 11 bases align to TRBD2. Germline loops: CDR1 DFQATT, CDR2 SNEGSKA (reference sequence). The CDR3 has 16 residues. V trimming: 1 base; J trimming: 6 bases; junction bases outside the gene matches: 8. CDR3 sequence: CSARASSGGALNEQFF. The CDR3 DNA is TGCAGTGCTAGAGCCAGTAGCGGGGGGGCCCTCAATGAGCAGTTCTTC.

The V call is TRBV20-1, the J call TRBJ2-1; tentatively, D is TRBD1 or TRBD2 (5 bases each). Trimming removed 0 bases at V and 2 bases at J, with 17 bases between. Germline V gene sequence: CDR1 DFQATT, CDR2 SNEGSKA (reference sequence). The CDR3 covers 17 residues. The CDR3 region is CSARDERRGVTYNEQFF. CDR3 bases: TGCAGTGCTAGAGATGAGCGTAGAGGGGTCACCTACAATGAGCAGTTCTTC.